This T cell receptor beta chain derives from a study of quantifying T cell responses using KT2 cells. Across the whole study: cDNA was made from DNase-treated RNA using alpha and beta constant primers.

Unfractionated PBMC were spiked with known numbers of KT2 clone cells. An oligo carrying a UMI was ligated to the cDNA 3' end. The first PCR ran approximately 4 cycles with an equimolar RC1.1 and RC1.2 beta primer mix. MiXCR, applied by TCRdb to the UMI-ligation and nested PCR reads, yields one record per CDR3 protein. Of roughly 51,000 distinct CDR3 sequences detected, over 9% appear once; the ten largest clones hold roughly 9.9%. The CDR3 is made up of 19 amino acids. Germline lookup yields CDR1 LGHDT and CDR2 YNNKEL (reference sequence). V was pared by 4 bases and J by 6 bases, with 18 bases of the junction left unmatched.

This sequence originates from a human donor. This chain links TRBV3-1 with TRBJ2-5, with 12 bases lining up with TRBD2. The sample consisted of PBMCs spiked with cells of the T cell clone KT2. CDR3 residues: CASSRDQNPSGRARQTQYF. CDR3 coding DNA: TGTGCCAGCAGCCGAGACCAAAACCCTAGCGGGAGGGCCCGCCAGACCCAGTACTTC.